Detailed here is one T cell receptor (beta chain). The sample is drawn from a study of control samples from healthy donors and cancer patients. Clones were sequenced by immunoSEQ multiplex PCR, and TCRdb holds only the in-frame ones, with some missing. The data show fewer than 95,000 clones, with approximately 81% seen just once and approximately 2.1% held by the top ten. V was pared by 0 bases and J by 0 bases, with 8 bases between. This CDR3 has 15 amino acids. The V gene's germline CDR1 is SGDLS and CDR2 YYNGEE. This sequence joins TRBV9 and TRBJ2-3; no definite D call. The sample comprised blood. The clonotype was recovered from a middle-aged woman in good health. In DNA, the CDR3 is TGTGCCAGCAGCGTAGCTCTGGGAAGCACAGATACGCAGTATTTT. Translating it yields CASSVALGSTDTQYF. Using reference TRBV9 and TRBJ2-3 for the parts outside the CDR3, the full variable domain is DSGVTQTPKHLITATGQRVTLRCSPRSGDLSVYWYQQSLDQGLQFLIQYYNGEERAKGNILERFSAQQFPDLHSELNLSSLELGDSALYFCASSVALGSTDTQYFGPGTRLTVL.